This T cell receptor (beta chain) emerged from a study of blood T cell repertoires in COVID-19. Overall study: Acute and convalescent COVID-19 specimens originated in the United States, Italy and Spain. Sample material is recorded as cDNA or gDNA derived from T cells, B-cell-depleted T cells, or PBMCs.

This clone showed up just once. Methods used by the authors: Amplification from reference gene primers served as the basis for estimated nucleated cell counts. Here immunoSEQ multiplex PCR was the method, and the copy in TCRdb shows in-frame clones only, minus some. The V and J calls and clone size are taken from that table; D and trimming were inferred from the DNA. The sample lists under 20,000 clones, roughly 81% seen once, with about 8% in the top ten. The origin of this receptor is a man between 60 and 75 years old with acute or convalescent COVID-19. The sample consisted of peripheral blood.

This CDR3 reads CASSIGARNSPLHF. CDR3 nucleotides: TGTGCCAGTAGTATAGGAGCTCGTAATTCACCCCTCCACTTT. This chain links TRBV19 with TRBJ1-6; D remains ambiguous. The CDR3 loop spans 14 amino acids. V was trimmed by 1 base and J by 6 bases, leaving 7 bases between them. Looked up from germline, CDR1 is LNHDA and CDR2 is SQIVND (reference sequence).